Below are 7 T cell receptor beta chains sequenced from a single sample in a study of T cells in localized non-small cell lung cancer. The table came from immunoSEQ multiplex PCR; TCRdb's copy has only in-frame clones and leaves some out. The repertoire holds 2,600 or so clones, about 33% seen once, with approximately 19% in the top ten. This specimen consisted of lung tumor tissue, obtained before any cancer treatment. These receptors were taken from a female donor older than 55 with stage II lung adenocarcinoma.

The V and J genes are TRBV28 and TRBJ2-1, with TRBD2 identical over 11 bases. This CDR3 has 16 amino acids. The germline V gene has CDR1 MDHEN and CDR2 SYDVKM. Trimming cost V 5 bases and J 2 bases; bases outside gene matches: 5. CDR3 protein: CASSLQLAGAYNEQFF. The CDR3 DNA reads TGTGCCAGCAGTCTCCAACTAGCGGGGGCCTACAATGAGCAGTTCTTC. Based on the CDR3 plus reference TRBV28 and TRBJ2-1, the full variable domain is DVKVTQSSRYLVKRTGEKVFLECVQDMDHENMFWYRQDPGLGLRLIYFSYDVKMKEKGDIPEGYSVSREKKERFSLILESASTNQTSMYLCASSLQLAGAYNEQFFGPGTRLTVL.

This clone was found a few times. The J gene is TRBJ2-2, the V gene TRBV14; TRBD2 matches 7 bases. Germline CDR1 and CDR2: SGHDN and FVKESK. This CDR3 contains 17 residues. V shed 0 bases, J shed 7 bases, and the junction held 11 bases outside the gene matches. DNA of the CDR3: TGTGCCAGCAGCCAAGATACGGGAGGCCTGAAAGGCGGGGAGCTGTTTTTT. Its protein is CASSQDTGGLKGGELFF.

The chain uses TRBV7-5 and TRBJ2-1; the listed D gene, TRBD2, was not tested against the DNA. TRBV7-5 is a pseudogene segment. The CDR3 has 16 amino acids. CDR3 amino acids: CASSPQGGVDGNEQFF. The CDR3 coding sequence is TGTGCCAGCAGCCCCCAAGGGGGGGTTGACGGCAATGAGCAGTTCTTC.

This clone came up a few times. The chain combines TRBV15 with TRBJ2-7; 9 bases fit TRBD2. The trim removed 0 bases at V and 0 bases at J, leaving 3 bases unmatched. The germline V gene encodes CDR1 LNHNV and CDR2 YYDKDF (reference sequence). The CDR3 has 16 residues. The CDR3 loop reads CATSREYSGSSYEQYF. CDR3 sequence (DNA): TGTGCCACCAGCAGAGAGTATAGCGGGAGCTCCTACGAGCAGTACTTC.

The rearrangement joins TRBV11-3 to TRBJ1-2, with a possible D match to TRBD1 (5 bases). The CDR3 is 16 residues long. Germline CDR1 reads SGHNT; CDR2 reads YENEEA. With 1 base removed from V and 7 bases from J, the gap between germline ends came to 19 bases. The CDR3 region has the DNA TGTGCCAGCAGCTTAGGATTCGGACGGGGGTTCGGTGGCTACACCTTC. Protein product: CASSLGFGRGFGGYTF.

This chain uses TRBV6-8 with TRBJ2-5; the D is unclear. The V and J ends lost 7 bases and 4 bases respectively, with 10 bases between them. There are 12 residues in the CDR3. Germline CDR1 is MNHGY and CDR2 is SAAAGT. CDR3 in amino acids: CASTPARETQYF. As DNA, the CDR3 is TGTGCCAGCACACCGGCTCGAGAGACCCAGTACTTC.

The CDR3 region is CASRPGGQRTSYEQYV. For the CDR3, the DNA is TGTGCCAGCAGACCCGGAGGACAACGGACCTCCTACGAGCAGTACGTC. The chain is built from TRBV28 and TRBJ2-7; D possibly uses TRBD1 or TRBD2 (5 bases each). This CDR3 spans 16 amino acids. Germline V gene lookup returns CDR1 MDHEN and CDR2 SYDVKM. Trimming removed 6 bases at V and 0 bases at J, with 18 bases between.